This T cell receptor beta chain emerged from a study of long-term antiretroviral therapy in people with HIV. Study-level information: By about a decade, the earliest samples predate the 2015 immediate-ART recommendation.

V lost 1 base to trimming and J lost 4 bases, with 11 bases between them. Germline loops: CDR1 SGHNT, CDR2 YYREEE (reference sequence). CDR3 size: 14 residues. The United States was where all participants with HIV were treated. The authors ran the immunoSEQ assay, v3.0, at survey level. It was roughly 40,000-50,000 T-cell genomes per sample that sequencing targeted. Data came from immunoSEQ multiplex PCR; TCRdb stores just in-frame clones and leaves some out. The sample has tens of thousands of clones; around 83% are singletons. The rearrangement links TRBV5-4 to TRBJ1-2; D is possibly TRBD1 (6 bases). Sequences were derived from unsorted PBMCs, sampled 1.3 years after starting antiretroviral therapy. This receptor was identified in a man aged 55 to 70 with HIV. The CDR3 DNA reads TGTGCCAGCAGCTTGACCCCGGACAGCTATGGCTACACCTTC. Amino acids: CASSLTPDSYGYTF. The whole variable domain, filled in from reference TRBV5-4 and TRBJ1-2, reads ETGVTQSPTHLIKTRGQQVTLRCSSQSGHNTVSWYQQALGQGPQFIFQYYREEENGRGNFPPRFSGLQFPNYSSELNVNALELDDSALYLCASSLTPDSYGYTFGSGTRLTVV.